A single sample gave rise to the 28 T cell receptor beta chains below, sequenced in a study of blood T cell repertoires in COVID-19 (dated by TCRdb to the early 2020s). The method behind the library was the immunoSEQ multiplex PCR assay. In its TCRdb copy, this immuneACCESS table keeps in-frame sequences only and misses some clones. Where compared with another copy, unresolved V genes explain less than half of these, and the others have no known cause. This sample has over 250,000 clones in its table, and approximately 85% of those were observed once. In total, the top ten clones hold approximately 0.8% of the sample. The sequenced sample was peripheral blood. These receptor sequences come from a woman younger than 45 with acute or convalescent COVID-19.

The genes are TRBV5-4 and TRBJ2-3; the D gene is possibly TRBD1 (6 bases). With 0 bases removed from V and 2 bases from J, the gap between germline ends came to 10 bases. Germline V lookup: CDR1 SGHNT, CDR2 YYREEE (reference sequence). The CDR3 totals 15 residues. Written as DNA, the CDR3 is TGTGCCAGCAGCTTGGACAGGGTTCTCACAGATACGCAGTATTTT. Residues: CASSLDRVLTDTQYF. Full variable domain (rest looked up from reference TRBV5-4 and TRBJ2-3): ETGVTQSPTHLIKTRGQQVTLRCSSQSGHNTVSWYQQALGQGPQFIFQYYREEENGRGNFPPRFSGLQFPNYSSELNVNALELDDSALYLCASSLDRVLTDTQYFGPGTRLTVL.

The CDR3 DNA follows: TGTGCCAGCTCAGACAGACATACCACTGAAAAACTGTTTTTT. Protein product: CASSDRHTTEKLFF. The chain joins TRBV18 to TRBJ1-4, with a tentative D call TRBD1 (5 bases). Germline lookup yields CDR1 KGHSH and CDR2 LQKENI. This CDR3 comprises 14 residues. V was cut by 5 bases and J by 7 bases, with 14 bases left in between.

The genes are TRBV21-1 and TRBJ2-5; no check of the table's D call, TRBD2, against the DNA was made. TRBV21-1 is a listed pseudogene. This CDR3 region has 14 residues. Written as DNA, the CDR3 is TGTGCCAGCAGCAAAGACGGAGGAGGGGAGACCCAGTACTTC. It encodes CASSKDGGGETQYF.

This clone was seen once. The rearrangement links TRBV6-1 to TRBJ2-7; D possibly corresponds to TRBD2 (6 bases). The CDR3 has 18 amino acids. V was cut by 0 bases and J by 0 bases, with 18 bases left in between. The germline gives CDR1 MNHNS, CDR2 SASEGT. The CDR3 region is CASSEALWFGGNSYEQYF. The DNA of the CDR3 is TGTGCCAGCAGTGAAGCGCTGTGGTTTGGGGGGAACTCCTACGAGCAGTACTTC.

The V call is TRBV11-2, the J call TRBJ1-2; D not certain. The CDR3 extends over 17 amino acids. Trimming removed 0 bases from V and 1 base from J, with 15 bases in between. The germline CDR1 and CDR2 sequences are SGHAT and FQNNGV. CDR3 loop: CASSLDQFRSNNYGYTF. The DNA for the CDR3 is TGTGCCAGCAGCTTAGATCAATTCCGCTCTAATAACTATGGCTACACCTTC. The whole variable domain, filled in from reference TRBV11-2 and TRBJ1-2, reads EAGVAQSPRYKIIEKRQSVAFWCNPISGHATLYWYQQILGQGPKLLIQFQNNGVVDDSQLPKDRFSAERLKGVDSTLKIQPAKLEDSAVYLCASSLDQFRSNNYGYTFGSGTRLTVV.

The DNA of the CDR3 is TGTGCCAGCAGCCTGGGGACTAGCGGGAGGGATGAGCAGTTCTTC. This codes for CASSLGTSGRDEQFF. The rearrangement links TRBV7-3 to TRBJ2-1; 16 nucleotides line up with TRBD2. There are 15 residues in the CDR3. Germline CDR1 SGHTA, CDR2 FQGTGA. With 5 bases clipped from V and 8 bases from J, the junction kept 3 bases outside the gene matches.

The V call is TRBV9, the J call TRBJ1-4; D is perhaps TRBD1 (5 bases). The CDR3 runs to 15 residues. The V end lost 4 bases, the J end lost 6 bases, and 16 bases lay between the germline ends. CDR1 is SGDLS and CDR2 is YYNGEE in the germline V gene. The CDR3 DNA is TGTGCCAGCAGCCCGGGACTCCGGGAGGATGAAAAACTGTTTTTT. Its translation is CASSPGLREDEKLFF.

This clone was recorded once. CDR3 sequence reads: CASSLELAGGYNEQFF. As DNA, the CDR3 is TGCGCCAGCAGCTTGGAACTAGCGGGAGGATACAATGAGCAGTTCTTC. The genes are TRBV5-1 and TRBJ2-1, with 12 bases matching TRBD2. From germline, CDR1 is SGHRS and CDR2 YFSETQ. With V trimmed by 0 bases and J by 4 bases, 2 bases remained unmatched. CDR3 length equals 16 residues.

This rearrangement joins TRBV5-1 to TRBJ2-2; D remains unclear. The V gene's germline CDR1 is SGHRS and CDR2 YFSETQ. Between the trimmed V and J ends, which lost 4 bases and 3 bases, there was a span of 13 bases. The length of the CDR3 is 15 residues. The CDR3 loop is CASSPRTEDTGELFF. CDR3 coding DNA: TGCGCCAGCAGCCCGCGCACAGAAGACACCGGGGAGCTGTTTTTT.

This sequence joins TRBV14 and TRBJ1-1; possible D gene TRBD1, 5 bases. V shed 6 bases and J shed 5 bases, with 19 bases lying between them. Germline CDR1 and CDR2: SGHDN and FVKESK. The CDR3 runs 15 residues. Here the CDR3 reads CASSRHGGVNTEAFF. The CDR3 coding sequence is TGTGCCAGCAGTCGTCATGGGGGGGTAAATACTGAAGCTTTCTTT. The whole variable domain, filled in from reference TRBV14 and TRBJ1-1, reads EAGVTQFPSHSVIEKGQTVTLRCDPISGHDNLYWYRRVMGKEIKFLLHFVKESKQDESGMPNNRFLAERTGGTYSTLKVQPAELEDSGVYFCASSRHGGVNTEAFFGQGTRLTVV.

The chain employs TRBV30 and TRBJ2-7; D is perhaps TRBD2 (5 bases). CDR1 is GTSNPN and CDR2 is SVGIG in the germline V gene (reference sequence). V gave up 4 bases and J gave up 5 bases, with 12 bases separating them. The CDR3 length is 12 residues. The CDR3 sequence: CAWNSGPDEQYF. CDR3 nucleotides: TGTGCCTGGAACAGCGGACCTGACGAGCAGTACTTC. Full variable domain (outside the CDR3, taken from reference TRBV30 and TRBJ2-7): SQTIHQWPATLVQPVGSPLSLECTVEGTSNPNLYWYRQAAGRGLQLLFYSVGIGQISSEVPQNLSASRPQDRQFILSSKKLLLSDSGFYLCAWNSGPDEQYFGPGTRLTVT.

This rearrangement joins TRBV5-1 to TRBJ1-1; TRBD1 agrees at 7 bases. Germline CDR1 is SGHRS and CDR2 is YFSETQ. V dropped 4 bases and J dropped 4; count of bases not matched to a gene: 10. There are 15 residues in the CDR3. In nucleotides, the CDR3 is TGCGCCAGCAGCCCCTCAACAGGGGCGTCCACTGAAGCTTTCTTT. This gives the protein CASSPSTGASTEAFF.

The chain has TRBV5-1 and TRBJ2-3; tentative D call: TRBD2 (5 bases). Germline CDR1 is SGHRS and CDR2 is YFSETQ. This CDR3 spans 17 amino acids. Between the trimmed V and J ends, which lost 0 bases and 2 bases, there was a span of 16 bases. CDR3 region: CASSLGSLAPNTDTQYF. CDR3 DNA: TGCGCCAGCAGCTTGGGTTCCTTAGCGCCCAACACAGATACGCAGTATTTT.

V and J are TRBV14 and TRBJ2-1, with no clear D. V lost 3 bases to trimming and J lost 2 bases, with 8 bases between them. The CDR3 covers 14 residues. Germline assignment: CDR1 SGHDN and CDR2 FVKESK. The DNA of the CDR3 is TGTGCCAGCAGCCAGCGCGAACCCTACAATGAGCAGTTCTTC. Protein sequence: CASSQREPYNEQFF.

This chain uses TRBV3-1 (or the pseudogene TRBV3-2) with TRBJ2-7; 9 bases agree with TRBD2. The ends lost 1 base at V and 7 bases at J; junction bases unmatched: 11. Per germline, CDR1 LGHDT and CDR2 YNNKEL (reference sequence). CDR3 length: 16 amino acids. CDR3 loop: CASSQVRRASGTEQYF. CDR3 coding DNA: TGTGCCAGCAGCCAAGTGAGGAGGGCTAGCGGGACTGAGCAGTACTTC.

This clone was seen once. The chain recombines TRBV30 with TRBJ2-7; TRBD2 is a possible D gene (6 bases). CDR1 is GTSNPN, CDR2 SVGIG, per germline (reference sequence). Trimming took 5 bases from V and 0 from J, leaving 17 bases between them. The CDR3 has 15 amino acids. CDR3 nucleotide sequence: TGTGCCTGGGCCCCAGGGACTGGACCCTCCTACGAGCAGTACTTC. The encoded protein is CAWAPGTGPSYEQYF. Full variable domain (rest looked up from reference TRBV30 and TRBJ2-7): SQTIHQWPATLVQPVGSPLSLECTVEGTSNPNLYWYRQAAGRGLQLLFYSVGIGQISSEVPQNLSASRPQDRQFILSSKKLLLSDSGFYLCAWAPGTGPSYEQYFGPGTRLTVT.

The CDR3 here is CASSEGTGGARETQYF. The CDR3, as DNA: TGTGCCAGCAGCGAGGGGACAGGGGGCGCGAGGGAGACCCAGTACTTC. This chain joins TRBV9 and TRBJ2-5, with 12 bases lining up with TRBD1. With V trimmed by 3 bases and J by 5 bases, 8 bases remained unmatched. Germline V CDR1 and CDR2: SGDLS, YYNGEE. CDR3 size: 16 residues.

The chain is built from TRBV9 and TRBJ2-3; 7 positions agree with TRBD1. There are 16 residues in the CDR3. V was pared by 3 bases and J by 3 bases, with 10 bases of the junction left unmatched. Germline CDR1 SGDLS, CDR2 YYNGEE. The CDR3 bases are TGTGCCAGCAGCGCCCTTACAGGGGTAGCGACAGATACGCAGTATTTT. This gives the protein CASSALTGVATDTQYF. Full variable domain (missing parts from reference TRBV9 and TRBJ2-3): DSGVTQTPKHLITATGQRVTLRCSPRSGDLSVYWYQQSLDQGLQFLIQYYNGEERAKGNILERFSAQQFPDLHSELNLSSLELGDSALYFCASSALTGVATDTQYFGPGTRLTVL.

The V gene is TRBV13, the J gene TRBJ2-1, with D possibly being TRBD1 (5 bases). V dropped 5 bases and J dropped 8 bases, with 13 bases sitting between them. Per germline, CDR1 PRHDT and CDR2 FYEKMQ (reference sequence). CDR3 length: 13 amino acids. In nucleotides, the CDR3 is TGTGCCAGCAGCCCTACTTTGGGGCATGAGCAGTTCTTC. Translation: CASSPTLGHEQFF.

The CDR3 loop reads CASSPSTGGNTEAFF. The CDR3 DNA reads as TGTGCCAGCTCACCCTCGACAGGGGGGAACACTGAAGCTTTCTTT. The chain recombines TRBV18 with TRBJ1-1; TRBD1 matches at 9 bases. Germline CDR1 KGHSH, CDR2 LQKENI. The junction had 3 bases not matched to a gene; V was cut back by 3 bases and J by 1 base. The CDR3 is made up of 15 amino acids.

This clone occurred a few times. J is TRBJ2-5 and V is TRBV6-5; D is possibly TRBD2 (5 bases). The germline V gene encodes CDR1 MNHEY and CDR2 SVGAGI. The CDR3 runs to 12 residues. Trimming cost V 6 bases and J 4 bases, with 9 bases left between them. The DNA of the CDR3 is TGTGCCAGCAGGGCGCGGGCAGAGACCCAGTACTTC. Its translation is CASRARAETQYF.

This clone was seen more than once but under ten times. This rearrangement joins TRBV21-1 to TRBJ2-7; whether TRBD2, the table's D call, matches the DNA was not checked. TRBV21-1 is termed a pseudogene. The CDR3 consists of 15 residues. The CDR3 coding sequence is TGTGCCAGCAGCACCCCTAGCGGGAGCTCCTACGAGCAGTACTTC. Protein: CASSTPSGSSYEQYF.

The chain is built from TRBV10-3 and TRBJ2-1; 13 bases align to TRBD2. The CDR3 extends over 18 amino acids. Germline CDR1 and CDR2: ENHRY and SYGVKD. Losses at the gene ends were 3 bases for V and 4 bases for J; bases not matched to a gene: 9. CDR3 in DNA: TGTGCCATCAGTGAAACCGGGACTAGCGGGATTAAGTACAATGAGCAGTTCTTC. Translating it yields CAISETGTSGIKYNEQFF.

CDR3 DNA sequence: TGTGCCAGCAGCTTCTGGCGGGAGTTCGATGAGCAGTTCTTC. Translating it yields CASSFWREFDEQFF. The chain has TRBV11-3 and TRBJ2-1; 7 bases align to TRBD2. Trimming cost V 3 bases and J 8 bases; bases outside gene matches: 7. The CDR3 runs to 14 residues. Per the germline V gene, CDR1 is SGHNT and CDR2 is YENEEA.

The chain carries TRBV30 and TRBJ2-5; no clear D. V was clipped by 2 bases and J by 5 bases, with 12 bases between them. This CDR3 has 13 residues. Germline CDR1 GTSNPN, CDR2 SVGIG (reference sequence). DNA for the CDR3: TGTGCCTGGAGTTCCGGTCCCGGGGAGACCCAGTACTTC. This translates into CAWSSGPGETQYF.

The chain uses TRBV7-9 and TRBJ2-3; 8 bases are a match to TRBD2. CDR1 and CDR2 from the germline V gene are SEHNR and FQNEAQ (reference sequence). After removal of 3 bases from V and 2 bases from J, the junction contained 1 base not matched to a gene. The CDR3 contains 14 residues. This CDR3 reads CASSFSGTTDTQYF. The CDR3 coding sequence is TGTGCCAGCAGCTTTAGCGGGACCACAGATACGCAGTATTTT.

The CDR3 sequence is CASSLASGRASGELFF. The CDR3 DNA reads TGCGCCAGCAGCTTGGCTAGCGGGAGGGCGTCGGGGGAGCTGTTTTTT. J is TRBJ2-2 and V is TRBV5-1; 12 bases align to TRBD2. The germline gives CDR1 SGHRS, CDR2 YFSETQ. V lost 0 bases, J lost 8 bases, and 5 bases stayed unmatched. CDR3 length equals 16 residues.

This chain links TRBV19 with TRBJ2-1; maybe TRBD1 (10 bases). Germline V gene sequence: CDR1 LNHDA, CDR2 SQIVND (reference sequence). V was cut by 5 bases and J by 11 bases, with 25 bases left in between. The CDR3 spans 16 residues. The CDR3 region is CASSGTGASSGNKQFF. The CDR3 nucleotides read TGTGCCAGTAGTGGGACAGGGGCGTCTAGCGGGAACAAGCAGTTCTTC.